This T cell receptor beta chain came from a study of CD8 T cells in Susac syndrome (dated by TCRdb to between 2018 and 2020). Background on the whole study: Whether CD8+ T cell activation and differentiation in Susac syndrome was antigen driven was tested using repertoire sequencing. CD8+ T cell repertoire clonality was compared between about a dozen healthy donors, some 14 Susac syndrome patients and approximately 15 multiple sclerosis patients.

As concerns this clonotype: Its antigen target is currently unknown. No much larger clonotype is one base removed from it; base qualities were not supplied.

Broader findings and caveats from the paper: The TCR sequencing and HLA analysis was acknowledged to have included a relatively small number of individuals.

From its cysteine to its phenylalanine, the CDR3 spans 12 amino acids. The entry retains the CDR3 DNA only, 36 bases that are in frame from base 1. From a lookup of the germline V gene, CDR1 and CDR2 are SQVTM and ANQGSEA. The V end loses 6 bases and the J end loses 1 base, and a stretch of 7 bases separates them. RNA was extracted using the RNeasy kit, and roughly 0.5 to 1 ug of the RNA was reverse transcribed with random hexamers. The immunoSEQ multiplex PCR assay, covering 54 Vbeta and 13 Jbeta segments, was used to amplify TCR beta CDR3 regions. PCR amplification bias was corrected using a synthetic template baseline for primer optimization and computational correction. For the original study's pipeline: Reads were annotated to V, D and J genes according to IMGT and were analyzed with immunoSEQ Analyzer, with only productive sequences retained. Clonality was calculated as one minus the Shannon entropy normalized by log2 of the number of productive unique sequences. For each patient and control, public and private clones were evaluated among the 100 most prevalent clones. Susac-specific clones were defined as absent from healthy and MS cohorts, some 1,000 published viral clones and other ImmuneACCESS disease sequences. Using fastp at Q25 and MiXCR, TCRdb reprocessed the public reads and kept productive beta chains. Every entry covers one CDR3 protein and lists the most common genes and DNA from its rows. The V and J calls reflect TCRdb's pipeline rather than the authors' work. This sample has some 120,000 distinct CDR3 sequences in its table, and 85% to 95% of those were observed once. Roughly 0.12% of the sample goes to the ten largest clones.

Peripheral blood CD8+ and CD4+ T cells from healthy donors, Susac syndrome patients and multiple sclerosis patients were profiled using high-throughput TCR beta sequencing. The healthy donors served as controls matched for age and sex. Bulk CD8+ and CD4+ T cells were purified by magnetic negative isolation, while CD8+ TEMRA cells were enriched using FACS. Blood was collected in EDTA tubes and processed within 24 hours, with PBMCs isolated through density gradient centrifugation. PBMCs destined for TCR sequencing were cryopreserved in liquid nitrogen and later thawed in a 37 °C water bath. The sorted or isolated CD4+, CD8+ and CD8+ TEMRA cells reached a purity of at least 90%.

The TCR originated in a human donor in good health. The rearrangement combines TRBV29-1 with TRBJ1-5; TRBD1 might be the D gene, on 6 matching bases. Sequenced sample: CD8+ T cells from PBMCs. The CDR3 region: CSVGQSNQPQHF. At the DNA level, the sequence is TGCAGCGTCGGACAGAGCAATCAGCCCCAGCATTTT.